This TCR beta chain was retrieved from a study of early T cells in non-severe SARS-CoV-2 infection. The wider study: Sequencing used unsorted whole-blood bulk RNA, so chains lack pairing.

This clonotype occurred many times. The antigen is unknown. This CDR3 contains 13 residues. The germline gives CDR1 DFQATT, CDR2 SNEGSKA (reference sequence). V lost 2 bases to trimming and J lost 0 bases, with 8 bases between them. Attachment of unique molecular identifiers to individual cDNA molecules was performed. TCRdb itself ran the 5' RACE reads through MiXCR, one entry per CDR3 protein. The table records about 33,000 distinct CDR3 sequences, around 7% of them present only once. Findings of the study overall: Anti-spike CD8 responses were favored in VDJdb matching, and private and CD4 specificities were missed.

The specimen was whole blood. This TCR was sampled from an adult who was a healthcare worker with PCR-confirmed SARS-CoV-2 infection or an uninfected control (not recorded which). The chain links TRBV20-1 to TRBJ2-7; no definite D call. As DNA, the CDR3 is TGCAGTGCTAGAAAGGCAGCCTCCTACGAGCAGTACTTC. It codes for CSARKAASYEQYF.